The T cell receptor (beta chain) described here comes from a study of T-cell reconstitution after alpha-beta-depleted transplantation in children. In this sample, this clonotype turned up a few times. A TCRbeta library incorporating unique molecular identifiers was prepared. From the PCR reads, TCRdb called clonotypes with MiXCR, one entry per CDR3 protein. The repertoire holds some 600,000 distinct CDR3 sequences, roughly 15% seen once, with about 1.1% in the top ten. The length of the CDR3 is 13 residues. CDR1 is SQVTM, CDR2 ANQGSEA, per germline. V lost 5 bases, J lost 0 bases, and 5 bases lay in between.

Sequenced here: PBMCs from the stem cell graft donor, sampled from the stem cell graft. The source is a human donor who donated a stem cell graft to a child with acute myeloid leukemia. The gene calls are TRBV29-1 and TRBJ2-6; no definite D call. CDR3 sequence (DNA): TGCAGCGTTTACGGCTCTGGGGCCAACGTCCTGACTTTC. Its translation is CSVYGSGANVLTF.